A few counts support the clone carrying this TCR beta chain. V was trimmed by 5 bases and J by 0 bases, leaving 13 bases between them. The germline gives CDR1 PRHDT, CDR2 FYEKMQ (reference sequence). The CDR3 extends over 15 amino acids. Constant-region reverse primers amplified full-length variable regions, followed by semi-nested Nested Universal Primer A PCR. TCRdb processed the 5' RACE reads anew with MiXCR; each CDR3 protein has one entry. The sample lists 25,000 to 40,000 distinct CDR3 sequences, approximately 24% occurring once. The receptor was derived from a female donor with breast cancer. Source material: memory CD4+ T cells sorted from blood. The subset is: memory CD4+ T cells, CD4+CD45RO+CD25-. V usage is TRBV13 and J usage is TRBJ1-1; tentatively, D is TRBD1 (6 bases). The CDR3 DNA reads as TGTGCCAGCAGCCCGGACAGTTCCTTGAACACTGAAGCTTTCTTT. Translation: CASSPDSSLNTEAFF.